Following are 20 T cell receptor beta chains from one sample sequenced in a study of blood T cell repertoires in COVID-19. Produced via immunoSEQ multiplex PCR; TCRdb's table is partial and in-frame only. The table records 200,000 to 300,000 clones, around 89% of them present only once. Sequenced sample: PBMCs or T cells enriched from blood (not recorded which). Receptor source: a woman aged 25 to 39 who had recovered from COVID-19.

This chain uses TRBV28 with TRBJ2-1; D is ambiguous. This CDR3 spans 14 amino acids. Germline loops: CDR1 MDHEN, CDR2 SYDVKM. Trimming cost V 3 bases and J 4 bases, with 10 bases left between them. CDR3 sequence (DNA): TGTGCCAGCAGTTTGGCCTTACAGTACAATGAGCAGTTCTTC. Protein product: CASSLALQYNEQFF.

This chain joins TRBV5-1 and TRBJ2-7; a possible D gene is TRBD2 (6 bases). There are 18 residues in the CDR3. Trimming took 4 bases from V and 0 from J, leaving 23 bases between them. The V gene's germline CDR1 is SGHRS and CDR2 YFSETQ. CDR3 in amino acids: CASSLRTSTSPISYEQYF. The CDR3 DNA reads as TGCGCCAGCAGCCTAAGGACGTCAACTAGCCCGATCTCCTACGAGCAGTACTTC.

V gene TRBV15 combines with J gene TRBJ1-2; D uncertain. The germline V gene encodes CDR1 LNHNV and CDR2 YYDKDF (reference sequence). V was shortened by 0 bases and J by 7 bases, with 15 bases between the two germline ends. There are 15 residues in the CDR3. The CDR3 DNA follows: TGTGCCACCAGCAGAGAGTCTACCCCAAGCGGTGGCTACACCTTC. Translated, it gives CATSRESTPSGGYTF.

The chain uses TRBV19 and TRBJ1-5; D call uncertain. V lost 3 bases and J lost 0, with 6 bases in between. Germline V CDR1 and CDR2: LNHDA, SQIVND (reference sequence). This CDR3 has 14 residues. The CDR3 coding sequence is TGTGCCAGTAGTATCACAGATAGCAATCAGCCCCAGCATTTT. Its translation: CASSITDSNQPQHF.

This clone was seen a handful of times. The chain links TRBV29-1 to TRBJ1-1, with TRBD1 matching 7 bases. Germline assignment: CDR1 SQVTM and CDR2 ANQGSEA. This CDR3 is 13 amino acids long. Trimming took 3 bases from V and 6 from J; bases not matched to a gene: 7. The CDR3 bases are TGCAGCGTTGATTCCCGACAGGGCGCTGAAGCTTTCTTT. Its translation: CSVDSRQGAEAFF. The whole variable domain, remainder taken from reference TRBV29-1 and TRBJ1-1, is SAVISQKPSRDICQRGTSLTIQCQVDSQVTMMFWYRQQPGQSLTLIATANQGSEATYESGFVIDKFPISRPNLTFSTLTVSNMSPEDSSIYLCSVDSRQGAEAFFGQGTRLTVV.

The chain carries TRBV9 and TRBJ2-2, with TRBD2 identical over 12 bases. Trimming cost V 2 bases and J 6 bases; bases outside gene matches: 5. The CDR3 has 16 residues. The germline gives CDR1 SGDLS, CDR2 YYNGEE. CDR3: CASSVRLAGAAGELFF. CDR3 nucleotide sequence: TGTGCCAGCAGCGTCCGACTAGCGGGAGCTGCCGGGGAGCTGTTTTTT.

This clone was picked up a small number of times. V usage is TRBV19 and J usage is TRBJ1-1; tentatively, D is TRBD1 (6 bases). Trimming cost V 11 bases and J 5 bases, with 24 bases left between them. Germline V CDR1 and CDR2: LNHDA, SQIVND (reference sequence). CDR3 length equals 15 residues. For the CDR3, the DNA is TGTGCCCCCAGGCTGGACACAGGGTATTTGACTGAAGCTTTCTTT. Translation gives CAPRLDTGYLTEAFF.

This clone was counted ten times or more. The gene calls are TRBV5-1 and TRBJ2-3; D might be TRBD2 (6 bases). There are 14 residues in the CDR3. V lost 4 bases, J lost 3 bases, and 12 bases lay in between. Germline lookup yields CDR1 SGHRS and CDR2 YFSETQ. This chain's CDR3 is CASSPRLDTDTQYF. The CDR3 bases are TGCGCCAGCAGCCCTAGACTAGATACAGATACGCAGTATTTT. Full variable domain (remainder filled in from reference TRBV5-1 and TRBJ2-3): KAGVTQTPRYLIKTRGQQVTLSCSPISGHRSVSWYQQTPGQGLQFLFEYFSETQRNKGNFPGRFSGRQFSNSRSEMNVSTLELGDSALYLCASSPRLDTDTQYFGPGTRLTVL.

The V gene is TRBV9, the J gene TRBJ2-2, with 7 bases matching TRBD1. Losses at the gene ends were 4 bases for V and 2 bases for J; bases not matched to a gene: 5. The CDR3 length is 15 residues. Germline V gene sequence: CDR1 SGDLS, CDR2 YYNGEE. The CDR3 loop reads CASSPRQGNTGELFF. The CDR3 nucleotides read TGTGCCAGCAGCCCGCGACAGGGAAACACCGGGGAGCTGTTTTTT. Filled out from reference TRBV9 and TRBJ2-2, the complete variable domain reads DSGVTQTPKHLITATGQRVTLRCSPRSGDLSVYWYQQSLDQGLQFLIQYYNGEERAKGNILERFSAQQFPDLHSELNLSSLELGDSALYFCASSPRQGNTGELFFGEGSRLTVL.

This chain connects TRBV7-9 to TRBJ2-1; 11 nucleotides match TRBD2. With V trimmed by 5 bases and J by 9 bases, 6 bases remained unmatched. CDR3 length: 14 amino acids. Germline CDR1 and CDR2: SEHNR and FQNEAQ (reference sequence). CDR3 bases: TGTGCCAGCAGCGTCACTAGCGGGAGATCTGAGCAGTTCTTC. Its translation is CASSVTSGRSEQFF.

The chain's CDR3 is CASSPTISSRTGLYNEQFF. CDR3 DNA: TGTGCCAGCAGCCCCACTATCTCAAGCCGGACAGGGCTTTACAATGAGCAGTTCTTC. The chain has TRBV9 and TRBJ2-1, with TRBD1 identical over 8 bases. The V segment lost 4 bases and the J segment 4 bases; nucleotides outside the gene matches: 19. Looked up from germline, CDR1 is SGDLS and CDR2 is YYNGEE. CDR3 length: 19 amino acids.

As regards this clone: This sample includes further DNA sequences coding for the same CDR3. V usage is TRBV7-2 and J usage is TRBJ2-1; 7 bases are a match to TRBD1. Germline V lookup: CDR1 SGHTA, CDR2 FQGNSA. V lost 0 bases to trimming and J lost 4 bases; unmatched junction nucleotides: 3. CDR3 length: 15 residues. CDR3 DNA sequence: TGTGCCAGCAGCTTAGCAGGGGGCGCGTACAATGAGCAGTTCTTC. Translation: CASSLAGGAYNEQFF.

The rearrangement uses TRBV15 and TRBJ1-2, with D uncertain. With 3 bases removed from V and 5 bases from J, the gap between germline ends came to 10 bases. The CDR3 has 13 residues. Germline V gives CDR1 LNHNV, CDR2 YYDKDF (reference sequence). The CDR3 is CATSRSPGYGYTF. The CDR3 nucleotides read TGTGCCACCAGCAGGTCCCCCGGGTATGGCTACACCTTC.

This chain links TRBV4-1 with TRBJ1-2; weak D call: TRBD1 (6 bases). Germline assignment: CDR1 MGHRA and CDR2 YSYEKL. The CDR3 spans 14 residues. Between the trimmed V and J ends, which lost 0 bases and 2 bases, there was a span of 7 bases. The CDR3 protein is CASSQDRGNYGYTF. CDR3 sequence (DNA): TGCGCCAGCAGCCAAGATAGGGGGAACTATGGCTACACCTTC.

V gene TRBV7-8 combines with J gene TRBJ1-3, with 8 bases fitting TRBD1. Germline CDR1 reads SGHVS; CDR2 reads FQNEAQ. The CDR3 is 16 residues long. The V segment lost 5 bases and the J segment 2 bases; nucleotides outside the gene matches: 8. CDR3 in DNA: TGTGCCAGCAGCCGAGACAGGGGTTCTACTGGAAACACCATATATTTT. Protein product: CASSRDRGSTGNTIYF.

The chain joins TRBV7-9 to TRBJ1-2, with TRBD1 matching 7 bases. CDR3 length: 17 residues. The V and J ends lost 5 bases and 3 bases, in that order; junction bases with no gene match: 15. CDR1 SEHNR and CDR2 FQNEAQ come from the germline V gene (reference sequence). The DNA of the CDR3 is TGTGCCAGCAGCCCCCTAGTGGGAGAAGGGGGCGACTATGGCTACACCTTC. Amino acids: CASSPLVGEGGDYGYTF.

This clone was seen a few times. The chain joins TRBV10-1 to TRBJ2-7, with TRBD2 matching 11 bases. CDR1 is WNHNN, CDR2 SYGVQD, per germline (reference sequence). The CDR3 runs to 14 residues. The ends lost 9 bases at V and 3 bases at J; junction bases unmatched: 7. The CDR3 nucleotides read TGCGCCAGTACTAGCCTAGCGGGAGGCTACGAGCAGTACTTC. It specifies CASTSLAGGYEQYF.

A single count supports this clone. The chain is built from TRBV9 and TRBJ1-2; TRBD1 might be the D (6 bases). The CDR3 totals 19 residues. The V gene lost 0 bases and the J gene lost 2 bases, with 23 bases spanning the gap. Germline V lookup: CDR1 SGDLS, CDR2 YYNGEE. CDR3 coding DNA: TGTGCCAGCAGCGTAGGGGGGATTTTTACAGGGCTAAAAAACTATGGCTACACCTTC. As protein: CASSVGGIFTGLKNYGYTF.

The chain is built from TRBV15 and TRBJ1-4; 10 bases agree with TRBD1. The CDR3 is made up of 17 amino acids. Per the germline V gene, CDR1 is LNHNV and CDR2 is YYDKDF (reference sequence). After removal of 3 bases from V and 8 bases from J, the junction contained 12 bases not matched to a gene. In nucleotides, the CDR3 is TGTGCCACCAGCAGGGGCCAGACAGGGGGCCTGAAGGAAAAACTGTTTTTT. The encoded protein is CATSRGQTGGLKEKLFF.

The chain carries TRBV9 and TRBJ2-1, with D possibly being TRBD1 (5 bases). The CDR3 contains 15 residues. Germline V gene lookup returns CDR1 SGDLS and CDR2 YYNGEE. Trimming removed 2 bases at V and 4 bases at J, with 13 bases between. Here the CDR3 reads CASSVGQGLYNEQFF. The DNA for the CDR3 is TGTGCCAGCAGCGTCGGGCAGGGCCTATACAATGAGCAGTTCTTC.